Following are 20 T cell receptor beta chains from one sample sequenced in a study of blood T cells in healthy people across ages. A J-beta primer mix and a sample-barcoded 5' primer were used in a second PCR of roughly 6 to 11 cycles. TCRdb re-called the 5' RACE reads with MiXCR, one entry per CDR3 protein. Found here are around 1.5 million distinct CDR3 sequences, approximately 60% of them singletons; the top ten hold more than 6%. Source material: blood. These receptors were collected from a man between 18 and 29 years old in good health.

This chain links TRBV11-2 with TRBJ2-5; D is possibly TRBD1 or TRBD2 (5 bases each). V dropped 5 bases and J dropped 8 bases, with 18 bases sitting between them. The CDR3 covers 14 residues. CDR1 and CDR2 (germline): SGHAT, FQNNGV. The CDR3 protein is CASSPVRDHRTQYF. CDR3 bases: TGTGCCAGCAGCCCCGTACGGGACCACCGAACCCAGTACTTC.

The chain couples TRBV7-9 to TRBJ2-5, with 12 bases that match TRBD2. Germline V gene data show CDR1 as SEHNR and CDR2 as FQNEAQ (reference sequence). The CDR3 is made up of 16 amino acids. Trimming removed 4 bases from V and 2 bases from J; junction bases left unmatched: 5. CDR3 in amino acids: CASSSGLAGSQETQYF. CDR3 nucleotide sequence: TGTGCCAGCAGCTCCGGACTAGCGGGGTCTCAAGAGACCCAGTACTTC.

This clonotype has only a few counts. V is TRBV12-3 or TRBV12-4 and J is TRBJ1-2; the match to TRBD1 covers 9 bases. Trimming cost V 5 bases and J 8 bases; bases outside gene matches: 9. CDR3 length: 14 residues. The CDR3 DNA reads as TGTGCCAGCAGTGTGACAGGGGGAGATCAAGGCTACACCTTC. The encoded protein is CASSVTGGDQGYTF.

The rearrangement links TRBV27 to TRBJ2-4, with D uncertain. TRBJ2-5 matches the DNA end more closely, so the J call is doubtful. CDR1 and CDR2 from the germline V gene are MNHEY and SMNVEV (reference sequence). CDR3 length: 13 residues. The CDR3 DNA is TGTGCCAGCAGTTTTATACACCAAGAGACCCAGTACTTC. As protein: CASSFIHQETQYF.

The rearrangement links TRBV4-2 to TRBJ2-7; no reliable D call. In germline, CDR1 is LGHNA, CDR2 YNFKEQ. The CDR3 covers 12 residues. The V end was cut by 0 bases, the J end by 3 bases, with 3 bases between. The CDR3, as DNA: TGTGCCAGCAGCCAAGACGACTACGAGCAGTACTTC. Translation gives CASSQDDYEQYF.

CDR3 loop: CASSLSRASCEQYF. CDR3 DNA sequence: TGCGCCAGCAGCTTGAGTCGGGCGAGCTGCGAGCAGTACTTC. The V and J genes are TRBV5-1 and TRBJ2-5, with no clear D. The J call may not be correct, given that the DNA end is closer to TRBJ2-7. The germline gives CDR1 SGHRS, CDR2 YFSETQ. The CDR3 length is 14 residues.

The rearrangement uses TRBV5-6 and TRBJ2-3, with a weak D call TRBD1 (6 bases). CDR1 and CDR2 from the germline V gene are SGHDT and YYEEEE. V was cut by 1 base and J by 2 bases, with 14 bases left in between. This CDR3 has 16 residues. CDR3 in DNA: TGTGCCAGCAGCTTGCGACTGGACAGATACACAGATACGCAGTATTTT. It translates to CASSLRLDRYTDTQYF.

The chain links TRBV29-1 to TRBJ2-1; D uncertain. Trimming took off 3 bases at V and 5 bases at J, with 8 bases between the two ends. This CDR3 spans 12 amino acids. Germline V gene lookup returns CDR1 SQVTM and CDR2 ANQGSEA. CDR3 loop: CSVDQLDNEQFF. As DNA, the CDR3 is TGCAGCGTTGACCAGCTAGACAATGAGCAGTTCTTC.

V and J are TRBV29-1 and TRBJ1-1; D unresolved. This CDR3 region has 12 residues. Trimming took off 8 bases at V and 4 bases at J, with 14 bases between the two ends. Looked up from germline, CDR1 is SQVTM and CDR2 is ANQGSEA. The CDR3 DNA reads TGCAGCATTGGAGCTGTCAGCACTGAAGCTTTCTTT. It yields the protein CSIGAVSTEAFF. The variable domain in full, with the rest retrieved from reference TRBV29-1 and TRBJ1-1, is SAVISQKPSRDICQRGTSLTIQCQVDSQVTMMFWYRQQPGQSLTLIATANQGSEATYESGFVIDKFPISRPNLTFSTLTVSNMSPEDSSIYLCSIGAVSTEAFFGQGTRLTVV.

CDR3 region: CSARALEDTLRGYTF. The CDR3 DNA sequence: TGCAGTGCTAGAGCCCTCGAGGACACCTTAAGGGGCTACACCTTC. The genes are TRBV20-1 and TRBJ1-2; tentatively, D is TRBD1 (5 bases). The CDR3 has 15 residues. In germline, CDR1 is DFQATT, CDR2 SNEGSKA (reference sequence). The V end was cut by 1 base, the J end by 8 bases, with 20 bases between.

The chain has TRBV10-1 and TRBJ2-1, with TRBD2 identical over 8 bases. Germline-derived CDR1 and CDR2 are WNHNN and SYGVQD (reference sequence). The trim removed 0 bases at V and 4 bases at J, leaving 5 bases unmatched. CDR3 size: 16 residues. CDR3 sequence: CASSESSGLDYNEQFF. CDR3 DNA sequence: TGCGCCAGCAGTGAGTCTTCGGGACTAGATTACAATGAGCAGTTCTTC.

In its sample, this clonotype was seen a few times. The chain links TRBV4-1 to TRBJ2-3, with TRBD2 matching over 9 bases. V was pared by 0 bases and J by 5 bases, with 6 bases of the junction left unmatched. There are 16 residues in the CDR3. Per the germline V gene, CDR1 is MGHRA and CDR2 is YSYEKL. The CDR3 DNA is TGCGCCAGCAGCCAAGAGAATAGCGGGAGCGGAGATACGCAGTATTTT. Residues: CASSQENSGSGDTQYF.

The chain joins TRBV6-4 to TRBJ2-6, with D perhaps TRBD1 (5 bases). CDR3 length: 15 residues. Germline CDR1 MRHNA, CDR2 SNTAGT. V lost 3 bases and J lost 4, with 10 bases in between. The CDR3, as DNA: TGTGCCAGCAGTGATCCAGGGTCCGGGGCCAACGTCCTGACTTTC. Its translation is CASSDPGSGANVLTF.

The CDR3 loop is CASSYSMLGGRGYEQYF. CDR3 DNA sequence: TGTGCCAGCAGTTACTCGATGTTGGGGGGGCGTGGTTACGAGCAGTACTTC. The chain joins TRBV6-5 to TRBJ2-7; possible D gene TRBD2, 7 bases. V lost 0 bases, J lost 4 bases, and 19 bases lay in between. Per germline, CDR1 MNHEY and CDR2 SVGAGI. The CDR3 spans 17 residues.

This clonotype was counted between two and nine times. The gene calls are TRBV7-2 and TRBJ2-5, with TRBD2 identical over 13 bases. The germline V gene has CDR1 SGHTA and CDR2 FQGNSA. The ends lost 0 bases at V and 1 base at J; junction bases unmatched: 2. The CDR3 is 17 residues long. CDR3 sequence reads: CASSLAGTSGVQETQYF. CDR3 in DNA: TGTGCCAGCAGCTTAGCCGGGACTAGCGGGGTCCAAGAGACCCAGTACTTC.

The rearrangement uses TRBV9 and TRBJ2-1, with 8 bases fitting TRBD1. CDR1 and CDR2 (germline): SGDLS, YYNGEE. This CDR3 region has 16 residues. V trimming: 3 bases; J trimming: 9 bases; junction bases outside the gene matches: 14. CDR3: CASSAGGQLTGAEQFF. The CDR3 coding sequence is TGTGCCAGCAGCGCGGGTGGCCAATTGACAGGGGCTGAGCAGTTCTTC.

The V and J genes are TRBV2 and TRBJ2-1; TRBD2 aligns across 7 bases. CDR3 length equals 15 residues. Per the germline V gene, CDR1 is SNHLY and CDR2 is FYNNEI. The trim removed 4 bases at V and 9 bases at J, leaving 12 bases unmatched. As DNA, the CDR3 is TGTGCCAGCAGTGTAACTAGCCGGGAGGTTGTTGAGCAGTTCTTC. Protein: CASSVTSREVVEQFF.

This clonotype was found once. One end of the junction is discordant with germline, which a read error may explain. This chain connects TRBV15 to TRBJ2-4, with D unresolved. CDR3 length: 16 residues. From germline, CDR1 is LNHNV and CDR2 YYDKDF (reference sequence). The CDR3 is CATSRDPGGGLNIQYF. The CDR3 nucleotides read TGTGCCACCAGCCGAGACCCCGGCGGCGGTCTAAACATTCAGTACTTC.

The chain uses TRBV20-1 and TRBJ2-7, with TRBD2 as a possible D gene (5 bases). The germline V and J ends were trimmed by 5 bases and 4 bases, with 21 bases remaining between them. CDR3 length equals 15 residues. Germline V lookup: CDR1 DFQATT, CDR2 SNEGSKA (reference sequence). Here the CDR3 DNA reads TGCAGTGCTCCCGCCCCCGGGGAAAAGCTTTACGAGCAGTACTTC. Translated: CSAPAPGEKLYEQYF.

This clonotype came up a few times. J is TRBJ2-1 and V is TRBV10-3, with 10 bases aligning to TRBD2. The CDR3 loop spans 14 amino acids. The V gene end was trimmed by 8 bases and the J gene end by 4 bases; junction bases not matched to a gene: 5. Germline CDR1 reads ENHRY; CDR2 reads SYGVKD. The CDR3 nucleotides read TGTGCCATCCTAGCGGGGGCACAATACAATGAGCAGTTCTTC. It specifies CAILAGAQYNEQFF.